This T cell receptor beta chain was obtained from a study of blood T cells in healthy people across ages. Study-wide points: Long-lived donors had more naive CD4+ cells and higher diversity than aged donors. With donor CMV status unknown, expanded clonotype changes were possibly confounded.

The CDR3 runs 14 residues. CDR1 DFQATT and CDR2 SNEGSKA come from the germline V gene (reference sequence). V lost 3 bases to trimming and J lost 0 bases, with 11 bases between them. Regarding this clonotype: Its antigen is unknown.

Next came a second PCR, run for about 7 to 11 cycles, which used a sample-barcoded 5' primer along with a J-beta primer mix. The authors tagged each cDNA molecule using a template-switch adaptor with 12 random nucleotides. Researchers report that each sample yielded at least 3 million CDR3-containing paired-end reads. TCRdb ran MiXCR on the 5' RACE reads and lists one entry per CDR3 protein. The sample lists about 780,000 distinct CDR3 sequences; 46% were seen once. The material sequenced was blood. The genes are TRBV20-1 and TRBJ1-1; D gene unclear. This sequence originates from a man at least 80 years old in good health. CDR3 protein: CSASPQSMNTEAFF. The CDR3 region has the DNA TGCAGTGCTAGCCCGCAGTCCATGAACACTGAAGCTTTCTTT.